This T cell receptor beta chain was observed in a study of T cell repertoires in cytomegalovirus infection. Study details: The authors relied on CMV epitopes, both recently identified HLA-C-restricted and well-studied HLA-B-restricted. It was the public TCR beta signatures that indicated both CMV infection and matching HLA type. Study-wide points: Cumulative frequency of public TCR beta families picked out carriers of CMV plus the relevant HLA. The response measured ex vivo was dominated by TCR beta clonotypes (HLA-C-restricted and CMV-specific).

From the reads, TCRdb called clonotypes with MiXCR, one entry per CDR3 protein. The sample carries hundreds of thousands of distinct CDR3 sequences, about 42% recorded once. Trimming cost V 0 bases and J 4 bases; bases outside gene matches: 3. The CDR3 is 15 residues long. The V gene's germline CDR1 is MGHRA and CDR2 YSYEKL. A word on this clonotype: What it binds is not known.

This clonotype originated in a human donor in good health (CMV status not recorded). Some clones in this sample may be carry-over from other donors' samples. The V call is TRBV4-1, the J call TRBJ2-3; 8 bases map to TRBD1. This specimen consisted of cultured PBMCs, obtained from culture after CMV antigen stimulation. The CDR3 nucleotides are TGCGCCAGCAGCCAAGACCGGACAGGGTCAGATACGCAGTATTTT. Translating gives CASSQDRTGSDTQYF.